A single sample gave rise to the 32 T cell receptor beta chains below, sequenced in a study of a mutant IDH1 vaccine in newly diagnosed glioma. Time point here: week 23, last vaccination. All doses held 300 ug of mutant IDH1 20-mer peptide, with topical imiquimod. Clones were read by immunoSEQ multiplex PCR, and TCRdb kept only the in-frame ones, dropping some. The data show some 80,000 clones, approximately 85% seen once. For these TCRs, the target antigens are not known. The sample here was PBMCs, taken from a glioma patient whose treatment included an IDH1 peptide vaccine. These receptors originate from a woman in her 50s with glioma.

This clone was counted a few times. The chain links TRBV19 to TRBJ1-1, with D perhaps TRBD1 (5 bases). Trimming pared 0 bases from V and 5 bases from J, leaving 10 bases between. CDR3 size: 14 residues. Germline CDR1 LNHDA, CDR2 SQIVND (reference sequence). The CDR3 coding sequence is TGTGCCAGTAGTATAGAGGCAGGGCGAACTGAAGCTTTCTTT. Amino acids: CASSIEAGRTEAFF.

CDR3 DNA: TGCAGCCCCGGCAGTCTGGGACTAGCAGGCGAGCAGTACTTC. Protein sequence: CSPGSLGLAGEQYF. The chain combines TRBV29-1 with TRBJ2-5, with TRBD2 matching over 9 bases. The end of the DNA is better explained by TRBJ2-7, so the J call may be wrong. This CDR3 is built from 14 residues. Germline CDR1 SQVTM, CDR2 ANQGSEA.

The J gene is TRBJ1-4, the V gene TRBV7-8; D is ambiguous. The germline V gene encodes CDR1 SGHVS and CDR2 FQNEAQ. The CDR3 spans 15 residues. The V end lost 4 bases, the J end lost 2 bases, and 11 bases lay between the germline ends. In nucleotides, the CDR3 is TGTGCCAGCAGCTCTCTGGCGGGGACTAATGAAAAACTGTTTTTT. This gives the protein CASSSLAGTNEKLFF.

This clone was observed once. The chain uses TRBV6-5 and TRBJ1-5; a possible D gene is TRBD1 (5 bases). Germline CDR1 MNHEY, CDR2 SVGAGI. V lost 6 bases, J lost 10 bases, and 16 bases lay in between. The CDR3 totals 13 residues. This CDR3 reads CASRRRDGAPQHF. The DNA of the CDR3 is TGTGCCAGCAGGCGACGGGACGGAGCACCCCAGCATTTT.

V and J are TRBV15 and TRBJ2-7; 8 bases line up with TRBD2. Per germline, CDR1 LNHNV and CDR2 YYDKDF (reference sequence). This CDR3 is built from 16 residues. J was trimmed by 5 bases and V by 0 bases; bases with no gene match: 9. CDR3 loop: CATSREPGRGFDEQYF. In DNA form, the CDR3 reads TGTGCCACCAGCAGAGAACCCGGGAGGGGATTCGACGAGCAGTACTTC.

The gene calls are TRBV7-9 and TRBJ1-2, with TRBD1 matching 7 bases. Unmatched junction bases numbered 4, after V lost 5 bases and J lost 4 bases. The CDR3 is 13 residues long. The germline V gene encodes CDR1 SEHNR and CDR2 FQNEAQ (reference sequence). In DNA form, the CDR3 reads TGTGCCAGCAGCCCAGGGACAGTCTATGGCTACACCTTC. This encodes CASSPGTVYGYTF.

The CDR3 loop is CASSQGTGGTGYEQYF. Here the CDR3 DNA reads TGTGCCAGCTCACAAGGTACAGGGGGCACAGGCTACGAGCAGTACTTC. The chain couples TRBV18 to TRBJ2-7, with 9 bases fitting TRBD1. V was pared by 4 bases and J by 3 bases, with 10 bases of the junction left unmatched. The V gene's germline CDR1 is KGHSH and CDR2 LQKENI. The CDR3 is made up of 16 amino acids.

The chain couples TRBV6-5 to TRBJ1-1; tentatively, D is TRBD1 (5 bases). V was cut by 5 bases and J by 3 bases, with 13 bases left in between. Germline-derived CDR1 and CDR2 are MNHEY and SVGAGI. This CDR3 is 14 amino acids long. The CDR3 nucleotides are TGTGCCAGCAGTCGGGACCGGGCCCACACTGAAGCTTTCTTT. The encoded protein is CASSRDRAHTEAFF.

V and J are TRBV6-5 and TRBJ2-7; the D gene is possibly TRBD2 (6 bases). This CDR3 comprises 14 residues. Looked up from germline, CDR1 is MNHEY and CDR2 is SVGAGI. V lost 6 bases and J lost 2, with 14 bases in between. CDR3 in amino acids: CASSLTGETYEQYF. CDR3 DNA: TGTGCCAGCAGCCTGACGGGGGAGACCTACGAGCAGTACTTC.

This clone was picked up one time. The chain has TRBV28 and TRBJ2-7; 7 bases agree with TRBD1. Germline-derived CDR1 and CDR2 are MDHEN and SYDVKM. Trimming took 5 bases from V and 0 from J; bases not matched to a gene: 4. This CDR3 spans 14 amino acids. The CDR3 loop reads CASSQQGLSYEQYF. Written as DNA, the CDR3 is TGTGCCAGCAGTCAACAGGGGCTCTCCTACGAGCAGTACTTC.

V gene TRBV15 combines with J gene TRBJ2-1, with 8 bases matching TRBD2. Germline V gene data show CDR1 as LNHNV and CDR2 as YYDKDF (reference sequence). The V gene end was trimmed by 1 base and the J gene end by 10 bases; junction bases not matched to a gene: 3. This CDR3 is built from 13 residues. This CDR3 reads CATSRVPSGEQFF. In nucleotides, the CDR3 is TGTGCCACCAGCAGAGTACCTAGCGGGGAGCAGTTCTTC.

This clone was observed a single time. The chain combines TRBV2 with TRBJ2-4, with 12 bases fitting TRBD2. With 2 bases clipped from V and 6 bases from J, the junction kept 5 bases outside the gene matches. The germline CDR1 and CDR2 sequences are SNHLY and FYNNEI. CDR3 size: 16 residues. CDR3 protein: CASSETLAGGRNIQYF. CDR3 coding DNA: TGTGCCAGCAGTGAAACCCTAGCGGGAGGGAGAAACATTCAGTACTTC.

The genes are TRBV7-9 and TRBJ1-6; TRBD1 matches at 9 bases. Trimming removed 8 bases from V and 7 bases from J; junction bases left unmatched: 6. Germline V gene sequence: CDR1 SEHNR, CDR2 FQNEAQ (reference sequence). This CDR3 contains 14 residues. Here the CDR3 reads CASPPDRGNSPLHF. The DNA of the CDR3 is TGTGCCAGCCCCCCCGACAGGGGGAATTCACCCCTCCACTTT.

This chain links TRBV30 with TRBJ1-3, with unresolved D. CDR1 is GTSNPN, CDR2 SVGIG, per germline (reference sequence). The CDR3 totals 12 residues. Trimming shortened V by 0 bases and J by 3 bases, and 3 bases separated the two germline ends. The CDR3 here is CAWSVVGNTIYF. The CDR3 DNA reads TGTGCCTGGAGTGTAGTTGGAAACACCATATATTTT.

A few counts support this clone. This chain uses TRBV5-6 with TRBJ1-5; no reliable D call. V shed 4 bases and J shed 4 bases, with 9 bases lying between them. CDR1 is SGHDT and CDR2 is YYEEEE in the germline V gene. This CDR3 contains 13 residues. In DNA, the CDR3 is TGTGCCAGCAGCCGAGGAGGAAATCAGCCCCAGCATTTT. This encodes CASSRGGNQPQHF.

The gene calls are TRBV7-9 and TRBJ2-1; 7 positions agree with TRBD2. The J segment lost 15 bases and the V segment lost 5 bases, leaving 13 bases of the junction unmatched. Germline V gene data show CDR1 as SEHNR and CDR2 as FQNEAQ (reference sequence). The CDR3 covers 13 residues. The CDR3, as DNA: TGTGCCAGCAGCCCTGGCCCGGGAGGACTTGGGTTCTTC. Translation gives CASSPGPGGLGFF. Drawing the rest from reference TRBV7-9 and TRBJ2-1, the complete variable domain is DTGVSQNPRHKITKRGQNVTFRCDPISEHNRLYWYRQTLGQGPEFLTYFQNEAQLEKSRLLSDRFSAERPKGSFSTLEIQRTEQGDSAMYLCASSPGPGGLGFFGPGTRLTVL.

The rearrangement links TRBV6-5 to TRBJ1-2, with D hard to call. The CDR3 loop spans 14 amino acids. Per the germline V gene, CDR1 is MNHEY and CDR2 is SVGAGI. The V end was cut by 5 bases, the J end by 7 bases, with 17 bases between. The CDR3 region has the DNA TGTGCCAGCAGTCCGGTAGCAGACACATCTGGCTACACCTTC. Encoded protein: CASSPVADTSGYTF.

The CDR3 nucleotides are TGCGCCAGCAGCTCTAGCGGGGTCCTCCAAGAGACCCAGTACTTC. Protein sequence: CASSSSGVLQETQYF. The V and J genes are TRBV10-2 and TRBJ2-5; 9 bases line up with TRBD2. V gave up 6 bases and J gave up 1 base; unmatched junction bases: 6. The CDR3 runs 15 residues. Germline V gene lookup returns CDR1 WSHSY and CDR2 SAAADI.

The chain recombines TRBV30 with TRBJ2-7; weak D call: TRBD1 (6 bases). CDR1 is GTSNPN and CDR2 is SVGIG in the germline V gene (reference sequence). The CDR3 consists of 13 residues. Between the trimmed V and J ends, which lost 4 bases and 3 bases, there was a span of 13 bases. The CDR3 coding sequence is TGTGCCTGGAATCACAGGGCGGGCTACGAGCAGTACTTC. Its translation: CAWNHRAGYEQYF.

This clone has only one observation. This rearrangement joins TRBV5-6 to TRBJ1-6; 9 nucleotides agree with TRBD1. This CDR3 region has 17 residues. V was clipped by 5 bases and J by 0 bases; unmatched bases: 6. Germline V CDR1 and CDR2: SGHDT, YYEEEE. The CDR3 protein is CASSRTGAVSYNSPLHF. CDR3 DNA: TGTGCCAGCAGTAGGACAGGGGCTGTCTCCTATAATTCACCCCTCCACTTT. Complete variable domain (other parts from reference TRBV5-6 and TRBJ1-6): DAGVTQSPTHLIKTRGQQVTLRCSPKSGHDTVSWYQQALGQGPQFIFQYYEEEERQRGNFPDRFSGHQFPNYSSELNVNALLLGDSALYLCASSRTGAVSYNSPLHFGNGTRLTVT.

DNA for the CDR3: TGTGCCAGTACCCGAGGTAGCGGGAGTTTTAATGAGCAGTTCTTC. Amino acids: CASTRGSGSFNEQFF. V is TRBV27 and J is TRBJ2-1; 9 positions match TRBD2. J lost 7 bases, V lost 9 bases, and 13 bases had no gene match. The germline gives CDR1 MNHEY, CDR2 SMNVEV (reference sequence). This CDR3 is built from 15 residues.

The chain combines TRBV28 with TRBJ1-4, with no clear D. CDR3 length: 15 residues. The ends were cut back, 5 bases at V and 1 base at J, with 11 bases in the middle. The V gene's germline CDR1 is MDHEN and CDR2 SYDVKM. The CDR3 DNA reads TGTGCCAGCAGTCCCCGGACGCTAACTAATGAAAAACTGTTTTTT. Translated, it gives CASSPRTLTNEKLFF.

This chain uses TRBV30 with TRBJ2-5; the D is unclear. Trimming shortened V by 1 base and J by 2 bases, and 5 bases separated the two germline ends. The CDR3 is made up of 12 amino acids. Germline loops: CDR1 GTSNPN, CDR2 SVGIG (reference sequence). CDR3 in DNA: TGTGCCTGGAGTGCCACTCAAGAGACCCAGTACTTC. Protein: CAWSATQETQYF.

The chain combines TRBV28 with TRBJ2-1, with D perhaps matching TRBD2 (6 bases). CDR1 is MDHEN, CDR2 SYDVKM, per germline. This CDR3 comprises 13 residues. V dropped 10 bases and J dropped 6 bases, with 16 bases sitting between them. In DNA, the CDR3 is TGTGCCACCATCCGGGGGTGGCGCAATGAGCAGTTCTTC. This translates into CATIRGWRNEQFF.

For this clone: This same CDR3 is encoded by further DNA sequences in the sample. This sequence joins TRBV7-9 and TRBJ2-3, with D unclear. V lost 4 bases, J lost 0 bases, and 11 bases lay in between. Germline loops: CDR1 SEHNR, CDR2 FQNEAQ (reference sequence). This CDR3 comprises 15 residues. The chain's CDR3 is CASSSLGSSTDTQYF. The CDR3 region has the DNA TGTGCCAGCAGCTCCCTCGGATCAAGCACAGATACGCAGTATTTT.

The chain carries TRBV5-6 and TRBJ1-4, with no clear D. The CDR3 covers 12 residues. V dropped 1 base and J dropped 6 bases, with 4 bases sitting between them. Germline loops: CDR1 SGHDT, CDR2 YYEEEE. The CDR3 spells CASSLTDEKLFF. Here the CDR3 DNA reads TGTGCCAGCAGCTTGACAGATGAAAAACTGTTTTTT.

This chain's CDR3 is CASSLDRFSYEQYF. The CDR3 nucleotides are TGCGCCAGCAGCTTGGACAGATTCTCCTACGAGCAGTACTTC. The V call is TRBV5-1, the J call TRBJ2-7; D is undetermined. CDR1 is SGHRS, CDR2 YFSETQ, per germline. This CDR3 contains 14 residues. The V and J ends lost 0 bases and 0 bases respectively, with 7 bases between them. Looking up the rest from reference TRBV5-1 and TRBJ2-7 gives the full variable domain: KAGVTQTPRYLIKTRGQQVTLSCSPISGHRSVSWYQQTPGQGLQFLFEYFSETQRNKGNFPGRFSGRQFSNSRSEMNVSTLELGDSALYLCASSLDRFSYEQYFGPGTRLTVT.

V and J are TRBV27 and TRBJ2-7; no definite D call. The germline CDR1 and CDR2 sequences are MNHEY and SMNVEV (reference sequence). The germline V and J ends were trimmed by 0 bases and 2 bases, with 11 bases remaining between them. This CDR3 spans 15 amino acids. In DNA form, the CDR3 reads TGTGCCAGCAGTTTATCGCCCCCCCCAACCTACGAGCAGTACTTC. This gives the protein CASSLSPPPTYEQYF.

The gene calls are TRBV6-5 and TRBJ2-4, with a tentative D call TRBD1 (6 bases). Germline CDR1 and CDR2: MNHEY and SVGAGI. The CDR3 extends over 13 amino acids. V gave up 6 bases and J gave up 4 bases, with 10 bases separating them. CDR3 bases: TGTGCCAGCAGCCGGACAGAAAAAAACATTCAGTACTTC. Its translation: CASSRTEKNIQYF.

This chain links TRBV7-9 with TRBJ2-1; D gene unclear. Trimming stripped 5 bases from V and 3 bases from J, with 14 bases between. The CDR3 totals 15 residues. CDR1 is SEHNR and CDR2 is FQNEAQ in the germline V gene (reference sequence). The CDR3 protein is CASSVDGKLYNEQFF. The CDR3 nucleotides read TGTGCCAGCAGCGTGGACGGAAAACTCTACAATGAGCAGTTCTTC.

The chain is built from TRBV10-3 and TRBJ1-6; D might be TRBD1 (6 bases). Germline CDR1 reads ENHRY; CDR2 reads SYGVKD. The CDR3 contains 12 residues. Between the trimmed V and J ends, which lost 9 bases and 10 bases, there was a span of 13 bases. The CDR3 spells CAIQGIRSPLHF. The CDR3 nucleotides are TGTGCCATACAGGGAATTAGGTCACCCCTCCACTTT.

This clone was picked up a small number of times. The rearrangement joins TRBV27 to TRBJ1-1; D is perhaps TRBD1 (6 bases). The ends were cut back, 5 bases at V and 1 base at J, with 17 bases in the middle. The CDR3 loop spans 16 amino acids. CDR1 and CDR2 from the germline V gene are MNHEY and SMNVEV (reference sequence). CDR3: CASSPVGGTKNTEAFF. The CDR3 nucleotides are TGTGCCAGCAGTCCAGTGGGTGGGACAAAGAACACTGAAGCTTTCTTT.